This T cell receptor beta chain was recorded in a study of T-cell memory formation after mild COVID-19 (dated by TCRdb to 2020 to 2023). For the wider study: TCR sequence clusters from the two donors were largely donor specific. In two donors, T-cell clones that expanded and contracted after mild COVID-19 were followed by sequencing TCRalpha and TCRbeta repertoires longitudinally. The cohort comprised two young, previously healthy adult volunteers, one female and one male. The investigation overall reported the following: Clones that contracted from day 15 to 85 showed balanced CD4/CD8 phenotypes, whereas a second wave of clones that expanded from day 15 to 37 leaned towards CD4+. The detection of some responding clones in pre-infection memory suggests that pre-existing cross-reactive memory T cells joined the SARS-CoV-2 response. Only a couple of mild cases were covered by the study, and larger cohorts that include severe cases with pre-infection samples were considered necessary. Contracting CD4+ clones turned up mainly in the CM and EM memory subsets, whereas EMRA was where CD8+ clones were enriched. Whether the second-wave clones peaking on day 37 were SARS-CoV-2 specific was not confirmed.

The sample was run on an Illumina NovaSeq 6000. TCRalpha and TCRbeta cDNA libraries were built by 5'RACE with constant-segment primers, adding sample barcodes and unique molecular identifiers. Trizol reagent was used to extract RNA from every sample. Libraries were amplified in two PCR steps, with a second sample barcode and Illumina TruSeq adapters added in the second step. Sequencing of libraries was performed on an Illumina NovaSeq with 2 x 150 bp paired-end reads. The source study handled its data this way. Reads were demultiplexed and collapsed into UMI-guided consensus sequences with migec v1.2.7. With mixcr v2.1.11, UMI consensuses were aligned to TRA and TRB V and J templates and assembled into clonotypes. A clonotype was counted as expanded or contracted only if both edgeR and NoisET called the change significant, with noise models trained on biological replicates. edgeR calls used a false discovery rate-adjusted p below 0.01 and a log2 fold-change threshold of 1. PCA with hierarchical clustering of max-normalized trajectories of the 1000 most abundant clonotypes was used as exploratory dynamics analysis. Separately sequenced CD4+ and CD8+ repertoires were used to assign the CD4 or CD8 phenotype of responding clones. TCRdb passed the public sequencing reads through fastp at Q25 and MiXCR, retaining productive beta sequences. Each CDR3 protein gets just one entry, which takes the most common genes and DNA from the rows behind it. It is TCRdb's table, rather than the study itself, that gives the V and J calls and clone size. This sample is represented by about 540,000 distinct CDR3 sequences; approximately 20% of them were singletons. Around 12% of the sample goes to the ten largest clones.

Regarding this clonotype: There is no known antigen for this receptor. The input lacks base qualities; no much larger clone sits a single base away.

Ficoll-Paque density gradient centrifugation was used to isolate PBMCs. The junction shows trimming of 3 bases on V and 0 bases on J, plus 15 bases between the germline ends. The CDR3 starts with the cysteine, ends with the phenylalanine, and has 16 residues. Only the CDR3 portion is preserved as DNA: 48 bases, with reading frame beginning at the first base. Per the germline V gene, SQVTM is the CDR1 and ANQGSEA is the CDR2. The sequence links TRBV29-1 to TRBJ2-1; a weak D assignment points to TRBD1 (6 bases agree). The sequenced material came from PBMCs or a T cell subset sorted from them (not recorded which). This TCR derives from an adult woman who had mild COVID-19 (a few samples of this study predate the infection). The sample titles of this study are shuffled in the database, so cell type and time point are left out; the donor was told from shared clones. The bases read TGCAGCGTTGACCACCCAGGGGTAAGCTCCTACAATGAGCAGTTCTTC. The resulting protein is CSVDHPGVSSYNEQFF.